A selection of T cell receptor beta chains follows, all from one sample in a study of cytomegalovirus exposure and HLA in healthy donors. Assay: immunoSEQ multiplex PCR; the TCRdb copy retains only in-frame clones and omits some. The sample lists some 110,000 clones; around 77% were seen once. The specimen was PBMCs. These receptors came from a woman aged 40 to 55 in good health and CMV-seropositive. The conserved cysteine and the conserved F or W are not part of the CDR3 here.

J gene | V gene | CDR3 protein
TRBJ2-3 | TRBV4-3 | ASSQGRRGYSDGDTQY
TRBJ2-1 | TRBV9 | ASSVDTMTEEF
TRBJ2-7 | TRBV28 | ASSVPFMVDEQY
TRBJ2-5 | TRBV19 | ASSIGGWAQY
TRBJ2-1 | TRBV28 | ASSLGLRSSYNEQF
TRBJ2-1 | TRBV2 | ASSGQGPYNEQF
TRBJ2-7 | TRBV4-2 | ASSRSRDSEYEQY
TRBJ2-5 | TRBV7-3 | ASSLNGLGGETQY
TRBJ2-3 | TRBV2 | ASRRDRTDTQY
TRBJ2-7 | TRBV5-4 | ASSRTSGTSYEQY
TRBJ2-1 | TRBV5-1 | ASTLRGPYNEQF
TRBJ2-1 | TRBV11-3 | ASSLDGAGNNEQF
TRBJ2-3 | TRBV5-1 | ASSPPTSTDTQY
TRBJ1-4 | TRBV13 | ASSSGADNEKLF
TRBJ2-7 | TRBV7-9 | ASSLVTVPYEQY
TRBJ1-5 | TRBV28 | ASSLRQGLQPQH
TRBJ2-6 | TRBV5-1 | ASRDRGPSGANVLT
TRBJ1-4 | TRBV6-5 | ASSYYPTTNEKLF
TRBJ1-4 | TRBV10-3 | AISEGVATNEKLF
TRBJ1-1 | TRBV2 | ASSPRTDWTEAF
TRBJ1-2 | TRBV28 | ASSLLAGGYT
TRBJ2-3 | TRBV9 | ASSVDQSRDTQY
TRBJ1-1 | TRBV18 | ASSGTTEYNTEAF
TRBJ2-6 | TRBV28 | ASSFPRSSGANVLT
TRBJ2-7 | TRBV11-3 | ASSPPAGSYEQY
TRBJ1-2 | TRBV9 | ASSVSGQPPGYT
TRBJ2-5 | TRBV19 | ASSEGTEGTQY